A single sample gave rise to the 10 T cell receptor beta chains below, sequenced in a study of shared clonotypes between healthy human individuals. Some clones are missing from TCRdb's copy, which holds only in-frame ones; the method was immunoSEQ multiplex PCR. The sample has a few hundred thousand clones, roughly 97% seen once. Sequenced sample: naive CD4+ T cells sorted from blood. Subset given: CD45RA+ positively selected. These receptors came from a woman aged 25 to 39 in good health.

The rearrangement uses TRBV11-3 and TRBJ2-7, with a possible D match to TRBD1 (5 bases). V shed 3 bases and J shed 5 bases, with 14 bases lying between them. In germline, CDR1 is SGHNT, CDR2 YENEEA. The CDR3 totals 14 residues. The CDR3 is CASSLPGLGHEQYF. CDR3 sequence (DNA): TGTGCCAGCAGCTTGCCGGGCCTGGGGCACGAGCAGTACTTC.

Only one count was recorded for this clone. The J gene is TRBJ1-1, the V gene TRBV5-1; possibly TRBD1 for D (5 bases). V was trimmed by 4 bases and J by 8 bases, leaving 15 bases between them. This CDR3 comprises 13 residues. From germline, CDR1 is SGHRS and CDR2 YFSETQ. The CDR3 nucleotides read TGCGCCAGCAGCACCATCCGGGACTTAGAAGCTTTCTTT. Translated, it gives CASSTIRDLEAFF.

The chain combines TRBV29-1 with TRBJ2-3, with a weak D call TRBD2 (7 bases). Trimming shortened V by 4 bases and J by 4 bases, and 9 bases separated the two germline ends. CDR1 and CDR2 from the germline V gene are SQVTM and ANQGSEA. This CDR3 is 12 amino acids long. CDR3 nucleotide sequence: TGCAGCGTTGGCGGGGGCGCAGATACGCAGTATTTT. Its protein product is CSVGGGADTQYF.

The chain carries TRBV10-1 and TRBJ2-5; weak D call: TRBD1 (6 bases). The CDR3 is made up of 14 amino acids. Trimming cost V 0 bases and J 5 bases, with 10 bases left between them. Germline V gene data show CDR1 as WNHNN and CDR2 as SYGVQD (reference sequence). For the CDR3, the DNA is TGCGCCAGCAGTGAGTCGGGGGCTTCGGAGACCCAGTACTTC. This sequence encodes CASSESGASETQYF.

The chain links TRBV19 to TRBJ1-5; 7 bases agree with TRBD1. The CDR3 is made up of 18 amino acids. With V trimmed by 3 bases and J by 2 bases, 13 bases remained unmatched. Germline values: CDR1 LNHDA, CDR2 SQIVND (reference sequence). The CDR3 sequence: CASSIGGRGVKGNQPQHF. The CDR3 DNA sequence: TGTGCCAGTAGTATTGGGGGCAGGGGGGTGAAAGGCAATCAGCCCCAGCATTTT.

The J gene is TRBJ2-1, the V gene TRBV20-1; D is uncertain. The CDR3 has 10 amino acids. Germline loops: CDR1 DFQATT, CDR2 SNEGSKA (reference sequence). Trimming removed 3 bases from V and 10 bases from J, with 7 bases in between. CDR3 in amino acids: CSASSIEQFF. The CDR3 bases are TGCAGTGCTAGTTCCATCGAGCAGTTCTTC.

The chain couples TRBV6-5 to TRBJ2-1; D is ambiguous. The CDR3 covers 14 residues. The germline gives CDR1 MNHEY, CDR2 SVGAGI. V lost 0 bases, J lost 6 bases, and 9 bases lay in between. Here the CDR3 DNA reads TGTGCCAGCAGTTACTCCGTGGCTGGCAATGAGCAGTTCTTC. Protein: CASSYSVAGNEQFF.

The DNA of the CDR3 is TGTGCCAGTAGTATAACCAGGAAACACTACGAGCAGTACTTC. This translates into CASSITRKHYEQYF. This chain links TRBV19 with TRBJ2-7; D call uncertain. The CDR3 is 14 residues long. Trimming removed 2 bases at V and 3 bases at J, with 11 bases between. Germline values: CDR1 LNHDA, CDR2 SQIVND (reference sequence).

This chain's CDR3 is CASHSTAGTNTGELFF. CDR3 sequence (DNA): TGTGCCAGCCACTCGACTGCTGGGACGAACACCGGGGAGCTGTTTTTT. The chain is built from TRBV9 and TRBJ2-2; unclear D gene. Trimming left V 7 bases short and J 0 bases short, with 16 bases between. Germline V gene lookup returns CDR1 SGDLS and CDR2 YYNGEE. The CDR3 loop spans 16 amino acids.

This clone occurred once. The rearrangement uses TRBV18 and TRBJ1-5; possible D gene TRBD1, 5 bases. This CDR3 region has 16 residues. Germline CDR1 reads KGHSH; CDR2 reads LQKENI. Deletions cut 3 bases from V and 0 bases from J, with 12 bases between. In nucleotides, the CDR3 is TGTGCCAGCTCACCCACTACCAGGGATAGCAATCAGCCCCAGCATTTT. Translation gives CASSPTTRDSNQPQHF.